The 2 T cell receptor beta chains reported below all come from one sample, sequenced in a study of blood T cell repertoires in COVID-19. Only in-frame clones appear in the TCRdb table, and some are missing; sequencing was by immunoSEQ multiplex PCR. The sample carries 30,000 to 45,000 clones, around four fifths recorded once. Material: peripheral blood. These receptors all come from a human donor in a cohort sampled during active COVID-19.

CDR3 loop: CARPTEFSNQPQHF. CDR3 sequence (DNA): TGTGCCAGGCCTACAGAATTTAGCAATCAGCCCCAGCATTTT. The chain couples TRBV21-1 to TRBJ1-5; TRBD1, the D gene given by the table, was not confirmed from the DNA. TRBV21-1 has pseudogene status. The CDR3 length is 14 residues.

The chain has TRBV7-2 and TRBJ1-3; 7 bases line up with TRBD1. Germline V gene lookup returns CDR1 SGHTA and CDR2 FQGNSA. This CDR3 region has 16 residues. Trimming cost V 1 base and J 0 bases; bases outside gene matches: 3. In DNA form, the CDR3 reads TGTGCCAGCAGCTTAGGGTCAGGGGGCTCTGGAAACACCATATATTTT. It encodes CASSLGSGGSGNTIYF.